This TCR beta chain derives from a study of blood T cell repertoires in COVID-19. CDR3 length: 15 residues. Germline V gene lookup returns CDR1 LGHNA and CDR2 YSLEER. The V gene lost 1 base and the J gene lost 4 bases, with 13 bases spanning the gap. Authors' methods: Using reference gene primer amplification, nucleated cell counts were estimated. Sequenced by immunoSEQ multiplex PCR; TCRdb stores in-frame clones only, minus some. That table supplies the V and J calls and clone size; D and trimming were determined from the DNA. Of roughly 150,000 clones detected, approximately 90% appear once; the ten largest clones hold around 4.8%.

The sequenced material came from peripheral blood. This clonotype was sampled from a man aged 18 to 29 with COVID-19, enrolled during active disease. The genes are TRBV4-3 and TRBJ1-2, with D maybe TRBD1 (6 bases). In nucleotides, the CDR3 is TGCGCCAGCAGCCAAGTTGAGGGGGACCTCTATGGCTACACCTTC. It is translated as CASSQVEGDLYGYTF.